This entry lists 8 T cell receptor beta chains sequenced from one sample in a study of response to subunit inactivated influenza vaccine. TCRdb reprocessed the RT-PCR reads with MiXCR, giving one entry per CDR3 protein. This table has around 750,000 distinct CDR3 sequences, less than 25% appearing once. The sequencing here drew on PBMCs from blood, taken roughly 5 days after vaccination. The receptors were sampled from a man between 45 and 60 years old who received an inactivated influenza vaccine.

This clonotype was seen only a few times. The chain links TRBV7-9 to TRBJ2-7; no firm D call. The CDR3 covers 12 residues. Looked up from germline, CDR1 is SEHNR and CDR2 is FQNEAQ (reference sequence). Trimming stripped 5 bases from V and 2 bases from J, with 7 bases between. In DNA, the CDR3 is TGTGCCAGCAGCGCACAGACCTACGAGCAGTACTTC. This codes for CASSAQTYEQYF. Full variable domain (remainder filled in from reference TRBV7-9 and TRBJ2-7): DTGVSQNPRHKITKRGQNVTFRCDPISEHNRLYWYRQTLGQGPEFLTYFQNEAQLEKSRLLSDRFSAERPKGSFSTLEIQRTEQGDSAMYLCASSAQTYEQYFGPGTRLTVT.

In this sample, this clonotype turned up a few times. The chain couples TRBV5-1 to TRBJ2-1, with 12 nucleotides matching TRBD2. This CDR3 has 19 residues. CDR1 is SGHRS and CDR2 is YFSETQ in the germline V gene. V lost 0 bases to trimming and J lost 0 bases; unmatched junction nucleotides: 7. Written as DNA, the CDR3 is TGCGCCAGCAGCTTGGAACTAGCGGGGGGCCGTAGCTCCTACAATGAGCAGTTCTTC. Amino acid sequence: CASSLELAGGRSSYNEQFF.

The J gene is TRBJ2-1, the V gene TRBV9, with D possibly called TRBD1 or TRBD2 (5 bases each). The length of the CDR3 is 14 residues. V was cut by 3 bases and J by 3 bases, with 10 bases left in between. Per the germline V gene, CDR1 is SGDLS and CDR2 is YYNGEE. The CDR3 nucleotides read TGTGCCAGCAGCGGACCGAGGGGCTACAATGAGCAGTTCTTC. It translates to CASSGPRGYNEQFF.

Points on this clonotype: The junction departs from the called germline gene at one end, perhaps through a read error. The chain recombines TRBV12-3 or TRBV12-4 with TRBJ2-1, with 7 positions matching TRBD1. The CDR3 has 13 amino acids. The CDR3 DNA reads TGTACCAGCAGTCCAGGGGGAAACGATGAGCAGTTCTTC. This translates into CTSSPGGNDEQFF.

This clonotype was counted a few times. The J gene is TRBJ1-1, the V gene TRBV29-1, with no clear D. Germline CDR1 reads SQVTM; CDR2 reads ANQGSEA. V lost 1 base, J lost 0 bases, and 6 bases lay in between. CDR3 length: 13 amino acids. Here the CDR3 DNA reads TGCAGCGTTGAAGGGGTCATGAACACTGAAGCTTTCTTT. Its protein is CSVEGVMNTEAFF.

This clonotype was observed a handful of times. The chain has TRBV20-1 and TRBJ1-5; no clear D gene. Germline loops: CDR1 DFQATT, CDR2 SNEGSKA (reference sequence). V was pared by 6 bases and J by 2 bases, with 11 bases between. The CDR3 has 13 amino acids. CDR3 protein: CSAIGDGNQPQHF. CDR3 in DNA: TGCAGTGCAATAGGTGATGGCAATCAGCCCCAGCATTTT.

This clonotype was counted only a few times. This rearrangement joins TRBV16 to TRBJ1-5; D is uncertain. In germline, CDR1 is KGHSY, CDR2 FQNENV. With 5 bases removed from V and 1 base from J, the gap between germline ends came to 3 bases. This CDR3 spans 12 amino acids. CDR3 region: CASSWSNQPQHF. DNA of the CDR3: TGTGCCAGCAGCTGGAGCAATCAGCCCCAGCATTTT.

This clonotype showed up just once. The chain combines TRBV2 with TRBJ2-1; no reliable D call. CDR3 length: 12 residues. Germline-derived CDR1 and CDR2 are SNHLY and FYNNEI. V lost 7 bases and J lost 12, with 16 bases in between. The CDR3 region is CASTPGLLGQFF. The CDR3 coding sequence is TGTGCCAGCACCCCCGGCCTATTAGGGCAGTTCTTC.